These T cell receptor beta chains were read from a single sample in a study of cytomegalovirus exposure and HLA in healthy donors. Clones were sequenced by immunoSEQ multiplex PCR, and TCRdb holds only the in-frame ones, with some missing. The sample includes over 200,000 clones, 70% to 85% seen only once; the top ten take 0.58%. The sample consisted of PBMCs. All receptors derive from a woman between 40 and 55 years old in good health and CMV-seronegative. CDR3s include the opening cysteine and the closing phenylalanine or tryptophan. Fields, in order: V gene, D gene, J gene, clone size, CDR3 length, CDR3 DNA, CDR3 protein. The D gene is left open where the match is weak. Size values are once, few and many counts, or a class for expanded clones, and some rows have none.

TRBV2	TRBD1	TRBJ2-5	NA	13	TGTGCCAGCGGAGAACAGGGGCCGGAGACCCAGTACTTC	CASGEQGPETQYF
TRBV18	NA	TRBJ2-2	NA	14	TGTGCCAGCTCAAATCTAGATAACACCGGGGAGCTGTTTTTT	CASSNLDNTGELFF
TRBV18	NA	TRBJ1-1	NA	13	TGTGCCAGCTTCGGACCGGGAACAAATGAAGCTTTCTTT	CASFGPGTNEAFF
TRBV28	TRBD2	TRBJ2-1	NA	13	TGTGCCTGCGGGGGGGCTTCCGACAATGAGCAGTTCTTC	CACGGASDNEQFF
TRBV6-1	NA	TRBJ2-2	once	13	TGTGCCAGCAGTGCCACAGCCCTCCGGGAGCTGTTTTTT	CASSATALRELFF
TRBV5-5	TRBD1	TRBJ2-5	NA	14	TGTGCCAGCAGCGGGGGACAGCTCCAAGAGACCCAGTACTTC	CASSGGQLQETQYF
TRBV7-6	NA	TRBJ2-2	NA	15	TGTGCCAGCAGCCTAGGAGGCAGTTACACCGGGGAGCTGTTTTTT	CASSLGGSYTGELFF
TRBV7-2	TRBD1	TRBJ1-3	NA	16	TGTGCCAGCAGCTTCGGACAGGCAAGCTCTGGAAACACCATATATTTT	CASSFGQASSGNTIYF
TRBV19	TRBD1	TRBJ1-6	NA	12	TGTGCCACAGGGGGTCCTAATTCACCCCTCCACTTT	CATGGPNSPLHF
TRBV9	NA	TRBJ1-2	NA	14	TGTGCCAGCAGCGTAGAGGACAGTCTATATGGCTACACCTTC	CASSVEDSLYGYTF
TRBV19	NA	TRBJ2-2	NA	15	TGTGCCAGTACCCCGACTCCCTACAACACCGGGGAGCTGTTTTTT	CASTPTPYNTGELFF
TRBV2	NA	TRBJ2-5	NA	15	TGTGCCAGCAGTGAATGGTTGGGCTTACAAGAGACCCAGTACTTC	CASSEWLGLQETQYF
TRBV28	NA	TRBJ2-1	NA	11	TGTGCCACGGGGGTGTGGAATGAGCAGTTCTTC	CATGVWNEQFF
TRBV4-1	TRBD1	TRBJ2-7	NA	14	TGCGCCAGCAGCCAGACCGGGACAGTTTACGAGCAGTACTTC	CASSQTGTVYEQYF
TRBV7-6	NA	TRBJ1-2	once	14	TGTGCCAGCAGCTCCTCGACAGGTAACTATGGCTACACCTTC	CASSSSTGNYGYTF
TRBV14	TRBD1	TRBJ1-2	NA	14	TGTGCCAGCAGCCAAGACCGGGACAGTTATGGCTACACCTTC	CASSQDRDSYGYTF
TRBV11-2	TRBD1	TRBJ1-1	NA	17	TGTGCCAGCAGCTACGGACAGGGGGCTCTTATGAACACTGAAGCTTTCTTT	CASSYGQGALMNTEAFF
TRBV7-9	TRBD1	TRBJ2-7	few	14	TGTGCCAGCAGCTCCTGGACAGGGGCCTACGAGCAGTACTTC	CASSSWTGAYEQYF
TRBV28	NA	TRBJ1-5	NA	14	TGTGCCAGCAGTTTACGACAGGGCAATCAGCCCCAGCATTTT	CASSLRQGNQPQHF
TRBV7-2	NA	TRBJ2-7	NA	14	TGTGCCAGCAGCTCAACAGGGAGCTCCTACGAGCAGTACTTC	CASSSTGSSYEQYF
TRBV12-5	TRBD2	TRBJ2-1	NA	18	TGTGCTAGTGGTTTGGTAAACGTAGCGGGGGGGCCTATTGATGAGCAGTTCTTC	CASGLVNVAGGPIDEQFF
TRBV6-1	TRBD1	TRBJ1-1	NA	13	TGTGCCAGCAGAACAGGGGACAACACTGAAGCTTTCTTT	CASRTGDNTEAFF
TRBV4-3	TRBD1	TRBJ1-1	once	15	TGCGCCAGCAGCCAAGATTCTTCAGGGGGCACTGAAGCTTTCTTT	CASSQDSSGGTEAFF
TRBV4-1	NA	TRBJ1-4	NA	15	TGCGCCAGCAGACCCGACAGGATGTTAAATGAAAAACTGTTTTTT	CASRPDRMLNEKLFF
TRBV7-9	NA	TRBJ1-1	NA	13	TGTGCCAGCGGGTCTCAGGGGCCCACTGAAGCTTTCTTT	CASGSQGPTEAFF
TRBV28	TRBD1	TRBJ2-7	NA	14	TGTGCCAGCAGCCGGACGGGACAGTCCTACGAGCAGTACTTC	CASSRTGQSYEQYF
TRBV19	TRBD2	TRBJ2-7	once	17	TGTGCCAGTAGTATGGCGACTAGCGGGGGTCTTCCCTACGAGCAGTACTTC	CASSMATSGGLPYEQYF
TRBV4-1	NA	TRBJ2-3	once	18	TGCGCCAGCAGCCCCTCCGGGGTTGGCGGAACAAGCACAGATACGCAGTATTTT	CASSPSGVGGTSTDTQYF
TRBV6-4	NA	TRBJ1-2	NA	13	TGTGCCAGCAGTCCCATCCTAGGCGTCGGCTACACCTTC	CASSPILGVGYTF
TRBV5-4	NA	TRBJ2-1	NA	13	TGTGCCATCAGCGACGACAGGAACAATGAGCAGTTCTTC	CAISDDRNNEQFF
TRBV7-8	NA	TRBJ2-1	NA	16	TGTGCCAGCAGCTTAGTCGACAGGAGCTCCTACAATGAGCAGTTCTTC	CASSLVDRSSYNEQFF
TRBV7-8	TRBD2	TRBJ2-1	NA	16	TGTGCCAGCAGCCAAACGAGCGGGGGCTCCTACAATGAGCAGTTCTTC	CASSQTSGGSYNEQFF
TRBV30	NA	TRBJ1-5	NA	14	TGTGCCTGGAGCCAGGACAGATACAATCAGCCCCAGCATTTT	CAWSQDRYNQPQHF
TRBV15	NA	TRBJ1-5	once	13	TGTGCCACCAGCAGTCCAACGGGACAGCCCCAGCATTTT	CATSSPTGQPQHF
TRBV5-1	TRBD1	TRBJ1-2	NA	15	TGCGCCAGCAGCTCCGGGACAGGGGAAAACTATGGCTACACCTTC	CASSSGTGENYGYTF
TRBV6-1	NA	TRBJ2-5	NA	12	TGTGCCAGCTTGACAGAAGGGGAGACCCAGTACTTC	CASLTEGETQYF
TRBV2	NA	TRBJ1-6	NA	10	TGTGCCAGCGAGCCTTCACCCCTCCACTTT	CASEPSPLHF
TRBV2	NA	TRBJ1-2	once	15	TGTGCCAGCAGTGAACCGGCCAGGGGATCCTATGGCTACACCTTC	CASSEPARGSYGYTF
TRBV25-1	TRBD1	TRBJ1-5	NA	15	TGTGCCAGCAGTATCCACGGGACAGGGGGTCAGCCCCAGCATTTT	CASSIHGTGGQPQHF
TRBV9	TRBD2	TRBJ2-3	NA	15	TGTGCCAGCAGCTGGACTAGCGGGGAATCAGATACGCAGTATTTT	CASSWTSGESDTQYF
TRBV6-6	TRBD1	TRBJ1-1	NA	13	TGTGCCAGCAGCCTAACAGGGGGCACTGAAGCTTTCTTT	CASSLTGGTEAFF